Presented here are 32 T cell receptor beta chains from one specimen sequenced in a study of shared clonotypes between healthy human individuals (TCRdb year 2020). To prepare the library, the immunoSEQ multiplex PCR assay was applied. TCRdb obtained this table from immuneACCESS and retained in-frame rearrangements with V and J assigned. These tables miss some clones; where compared with another copy, unresolved V genes account for less than half of the shortfall, and the remainder is unexplained. For this sample the table gives about 2.4 million clones, of which around nine tenths were detected only once. The ten largest clones take up 0.13% to 0.15% of the sample. The sequencing input was naive CD4+ T cells sorted from blood. Taken with the paper, the label for cell subset or site translates to: CD45RA+ positively selected. The receptors stem from a man in his late teens or twenties in good health.

The rearrangement uses TRBV5-6 and TRBJ1-4; TRBD1 matches 9 bases. Unmatched junction bases numbered 5, after V lost 4 bases and J lost 4 bases. The CDR3 runs to 15 residues. The germline V gene has CDR1 SGHDT and CDR2 YYEEEE. CDR3 in amino acids: CASSQTGGNNEKLFF. As DNA, the CDR3 is TGTGCCAGCAGCCAAACAGGGGGCAATAATGAAAAACTGTTTTTT.

The chain joins TRBV4-1 to TRBJ2-1; D is perhaps TRBD2 (6 bases). This CDR3 has 14 residues. V was cut by 0 bases and J by 15 bases, with 18 bases left in between. Looked up from germline, CDR1 is MGHRA and CDR2 is YSYEKL. CDR3 nucleotides: TGCGCCAGCAGCCAAGAGGGACTCCGCCGGGTCCCGTTCTTC. Its translation is CASSQEGLRRVPFF.

The chain couples TRBV6-5 to TRBJ2-3, with D unclear. Trimming removed 0 bases at V and 0 bases at J, with 7 bases between. Germline CDR1 MNHEY, CDR2 SVGAGI. This CDR3 spans 15 amino acids. CDR3 residues: CASSYSLDSTDTQYF. The CDR3 nucleotides are TGTGCCAGCAGTTACTCCCTGGATAGCACAGATACGCAGTATTTT.

The rearrangement joins TRBV5-4 to TRBJ2-1; D remains unclear. The CDR3 has 12 residues. V was trimmed by 2 bases and J by 7 bases, leaving 7 bases between them. Germline CDR1 SGHNT, CDR2 YYREEE (reference sequence). In DNA, the CDR3 is TGTGCCAGCAGCTTAAGTACGAATGAGCAGTTCTTC. The encoded protein is CASSLSTNEQFF.

This chain's CDR3 is CAWSGGGTQPQHF. The DNA of the CDR3 is TGTGCCTGGAGTGGAGGGGGTACTCAGCCCCAGCATTTT. The chain couples TRBV30 to TRBJ1-5, with a possible D match to TRBD1 (6 bases). Germline V lookup: CDR1 GTSNPN, CDR2 SVGIG (reference sequence). V was trimmed by 1 base and J by 6 bases, leaving 10 bases between them. This CDR3 comprises 13 residues. Variable domain in full (rest from reference TRBV30 and TRBJ1-5): SQTIHQWPATLVQPVGSPLSLECTVEGTSNPNLYWYRQAAGRGLQLLFYSVGIGQISSEVPQNLSASRPQDRQFILSSKKLLLSDSGFYLCAWSGGGTQPQHFGDGTRLSIL.

This chain connects TRBV6-1 to TRBJ2-7; TRBD1 matches at 8 bases. V gave up 5 bases and J gave up 0 bases; unmatched junction bases: 6. From germline, CDR1 is MNHNS and CDR2 SASEGT. The CDR3 runs to 15 residues. The CDR3 loop is CASSRPGQVSYEQYF. The CDR3 DNA reads as TGTGCCAGCAGTCGGCCGGGACAGGTCTCCTACGAGCAGTACTTC.

CDR3 region: CASSLAFGTSGRTTGELFF. The CDR3 DNA follows: TGTGCCAGCAGCTTGGCCTTCGGGACTAGCGGGAGAACCACCGGGGAGCTGTTTTTT. The V call is TRBV5-6, the J call TRBJ2-2, with 14 nucleotides matching TRBD2. Germline loops: CDR1 SGHDT, CDR2 YYEEEE. V shed 0 bases and J 4 bases; nucleotides not matched to a gene: 8. The CDR3 is 19 residues long.

The chain recombines TRBV21-1 with TRBJ2-1. TRBV21-1 is deemed a pseudogene. This CDR3 spans 18 amino acids. In DNA, the CDR3 is TGTGCCAGCAGCAAAGCCAATGTTAAGTTAGGCCATCGGAATGAGCAGTTCTTC. It encodes CASSKANVKLGHRNEQFF.

The J gene is TRBJ2-7, the V gene TRBV10-3; possible D gene TRBD2, 7 bases. The germline CDR1 and CDR2 sequences are ENHRY and SYGVKD. V was clipped by 10 bases and J by 4 bases, with 20 bases between them. CDR3 length equals 14 residues. The DNA of the CDR3 is TGTGCCACCGGCGGGGGCCCGACGTCTTACGAGCAGTACTTC. It translates to CATGGGPTSYEQYF.

This chain connects TRBV9 to TRBJ1-2; possibly TRBD1 for D (5 bases). Trimming took off 1 base at V and 4 bases at J, with 14 bases between the two ends. The CDR3 is 15 amino acids. The germline V gene encodes CDR1 SGDLS and CDR2 YYNGEE. CDR3 DNA sequence: TGTGCCAGCAGCGTAAGAGGGGTCCCCCCCTATGGCTACACCTTC. As protein: CASSVRGVPPYGYTF.

The chain is built from TRBV6-4 and TRBJ1-5; 12 bases are shared with TRBD1. V dropped 6 bases and J dropped 2; count of bases not matched to a gene: 2. The CDR3 runs to 15 residues. The germline V gene has CDR1 MRHNA and CDR2 SNTAGT. For the CDR3, the DNA is TGTGCCAGCAGGGGGACAGGGGGCGGCAATCAGCCCCAGCATTTT. Its translation is CASRGTGGGNQPQHF.

This clone was detected only a few times. At the DNA level, this CDR3 is encoded by other sequences in the same sample as well. The chain joins TRBV29-1 to TRBJ1-1, with D uncertain. Germline assignment: CDR1 SQVTM and CDR2 ANQGSEA. The CDR3 has 13 residues. Trimming removed 3 bases at V and 0 bases at J, with 8 bases between. CDR3 nucleotide sequence: TGCAGCGTTGAGCGGGTGATGAACACTGAAGCTTTCTTT. Residues: CSVERVMNTEAFF.

This clone was detected once. This chain connects TRBV5-4 to TRBJ2-3, with 8 bases fitting TRBD2. CDR3 length: 15 residues. Trimming took 4 bases from V and 4 from J; bases not matched to a gene: 8. Germline CDR1 SGHNT, CDR2 YYREEE (reference sequence). Here the CDR3 reads CASSPGTREADTQYF. DNA of the CDR3: TGTGCCAGCAGCCCCGGGACTAGAGAGGCAGATACGCAGTATTTT.

The V call is TRBV9, the J call TRBJ1-3; 9 nucleotides agree with TRBD1. This CDR3 comprises 21 residues. The junction had 18 bases not matched to a gene; V was cut back by 2 bases and J by 0 bases. Germline V CDR1 and CDR2: SGDLS, YYNGEE. The CDR3 region is CASSVITPGQGLTSSGNTIYF. CDR3 coding DNA: TGTGCCAGCAGCGTTATTACGCCGGGACAGGGCCTCACCAGCTCTGGAAACACCATATATTTT.

This chain uses TRBV6-5 with TRBJ1-2; maybe TRBD1 (6 bases). Germline CDR1 is MNHEY and CDR2 is SVGAGI. The CDR3 sequence is 13 residues long. Trimming took off 5 bases at V and 3 bases at J, with 10 bases between the two ends. The CDR3 nucleotides are TGTGCCAGCAGTAGGGGGGAAGACTATGGCTACACCTTC. This codes for CASSRGEDYGYTF.

The V gene is TRBV19, the J gene TRBJ1-3; 8 bases align to TRBD1. The germline V gene has CDR1 LNHDA and CDR2 SQIVND (reference sequence). V lost 7 bases, J lost 4 bases, and 6 bases stayed unmatched. CDR3 length: 14 residues. CDR3: CASIRTGFGNTIYF. For the CDR3, the DNA is TGTGCCAGTATAAGGACAGGGTTCGGAAACACCATATATTTT.

This rearrangement joins TRBV28 to TRBJ1-2; D is uncertain. The CDR3 contains 12 residues. From germline, CDR1 is MDHEN and CDR2 SYDVKM. Trimming cost V 8 bases and J 4 bases, with 11 bases left between them. This CDR3 reads CASQGLIYGYTF. The CDR3 nucleotides are TGTGCCAGCCAAGGACTGATCTATGGCTACACCTTC.

The chain employs TRBV6-1 and TRBJ2-5; a possible D gene is TRBD1 (6 bases). Germline V gives CDR1 MNHNS, CDR2 SASEGT. The CDR3 length is 14 residues. The V gene lost 6 bases and the J gene lost 8 bases, with 19 bases spanning the gap. The CDR3: CASSADRIASTQYF. The CDR3 nucleotides read TGTGCCAGCAGCGCAGACAGGATAGCTAGTACCCAGTACTTC.

V usage is TRBV2 and J usage is TRBJ1-2, with no clear D. From germline, CDR1 is SNHLY and CDR2 FYNNEI. The CDR3 totals 11 residues. Trimming pared 1 base from V and 8 bases from J, leaving 5 bases between. The DNA of the CDR3 is TGTGCCAGCAGTGAAGTGGGGGGCTACACCTTC. Translating gives CASSEVGGYTF.

The gene calls are TRBV11-2 and TRBJ1-3; D gene uncertain. There are 17 residues in the CDR3. Per germline, CDR1 SGHAT and CDR2 FQNNGV. V was cut by 1 base and J by 0 bases, with 13 bases left in between. The CDR3 reads CASSLGLGSFSGNTIYF. For the CDR3, the DNA is TGTGCCAGCAGCTTAGGGCTGGGGTCCTTCTCTGGAAACACCATATATTTT.

The chain has TRBV2 and TRBJ1-3; TRBD1 aligns across 11 bases. With V trimmed by 0 bases and J by 2 bases, 9 bases remained unmatched. The CDR3 is 19 residues long. In germline, CDR1 is SNHLY, CDR2 FYNNEI. The CDR3 DNA sequence: TGTGCCAGCAGTGAAGCATCCGGGACAGGGGGATATGCTGGAAACACCATATATTTT. Protein product: CASSEASGTGGYAGNTIYF. Variable domain in full (rest from reference TRBV2 and TRBJ1-3): EPEVTQTPSHQVTQMGQEVILRCVPISNHLYFYWYRQILGQKVEFLVSFYNNEISEKSEIFDDQFSVERPDGSNFTLKIRSTKLEDSAMYFCASSEASGTGGYAGNTIYFGEGSWLTVV.

V usage is TRBV6-6 and J usage is TRBJ1-3; a possible D gene is TRBD1 (6 bases). The V end was cut by 5 bases, the J end by 3 bases, with 14 bases between. This CDR3 is built from 15 residues. Germline CDR1 is MNHNY and CDR2 is SVGAGI (reference sequence). This chain's CDR3 is CASSPSGVFGNTIYF. CDR3 bases: TGTGCCAGCAGTCCATCAGGGGTATTTGGAAACACCATATATTTT.

This clone was counted a single time. The chain employs TRBV5-1 and TRBJ2-3, with TRBD2 matching over 8 bases. The V and J ends lost 4 bases and 1 base, in that order; junction bases with no gene match: 5. The germline V gene has CDR1 SGHRS and CDR2 YFSETQ. The CDR3 sequence is 15 residues long. This CDR3 is CASSTAAGGTDTQYF. The CDR3 coding sequence is TGCGCCAGCAGCACAGCAGCGGGGGGCACAGATACGCAGTATTTT. Together with reference TRBV5-1 and TRBJ2-3, the CDR3 gives the full variable domain: KAGVTQTPRYLIKTRGQQVTLSCSPISGHRSVSWYQQTPGQGLQFLFEYFSETQRNKGNFPGRFSGRQFSNSRSEMNVSTLELGDSALYLCASSTAAGGTDTQYFGPGTRLTVL.

This rearrangement joins TRBV5-1 to TRBJ2-7; unclear D gene. The V and J ends lost 10 bases and 0 bases respectively, with 11 bases between them. This CDR3 spans 12 amino acids. Germline V lookup: CDR1 SGHRS, CDR2 YFSETQ. This chain's CDR3 is CAASWGSYEQYF. The CDR3 nucleotides are TGCGCCGCGTCCTGGGGCTCCTACGAGCAGTACTTC.

Note on this clone: The same CDR3 arises from other DNA sequences in this sample as well. The chain combines TRBV11-3 with TRBJ2-2; D is unresolved. The CDR3 runs to 12 residues. V dropped 9 bases and J dropped 3 bases, with 8 bases sitting between them. Germline lookup yields CDR1 SGHNT and CDR2 YENEEA. The CDR3 here is CASSRDTGELFF. CDR3 DNA: TGTGCCAGTTCCCGGGACACCGGGGAGCTGTTTTTT. Full variable domain (missing parts from reference TRBV11-3 and TRBJ2-2): EAGVVQSPRYKIIEKKQPVAFWCNPISGHNTLYWYLQNLGQGPELLIRYENEEAVDDSQLPKDRFSAERLKGVDSTLKIQPAELGDSAVYLCASSRDTGELFFGEGSRLTVL.

The genes are TRBV27 and TRBJ2-3, with 9 bases matching TRBD2. This CDR3 comprises 19 residues. Looked up from germline, CDR1 is MNHEY and CDR2 is SMNVEV (reference sequence). V gave up 6 bases and J gave up 2 bases; unmatched junction bases: 18. The CDR3 here is CASSKGAGGLTPHTDTQYF. For the CDR3, the DNA is TGTGCCAGCAGCAAAGGGGCGGGGGGGCTAACCCCCCACACAGATACGCAGTATTTT.

The chain recombines TRBV30 with TRBJ1-2, with D tentatively TRBD1 (6 bases). V was trimmed by 4 bases and J by 8 bases, leaving 20 bases between them. The germline gives CDR1 GTSNPN, CDR2 SVGIG (reference sequence). This CDR3 region has 14 residues. The CDR3 nucleotides read TGTGCCTGGACCCGTCAAGGGGGTCCTTGGGGCTACACCTTC. Its translation: CAWTRQGGPWGYTF.

V is TRBV6-4 and J is TRBJ2-1, with D maybe TRBD1 (5 bases). The CDR3 runs 16 residues. Germline V CDR1 and CDR2: MRHNA, SNTAGT. Trimming took 0 bases from V and 4 from J, leaving 13 bases between them. CDR3: CASSDSWQGPYNEQFF. CDR3 sequence (DNA): TGTGCCAGCAGTGACTCGTGGCAGGGCCCTTACAATGAGCAGTTCTTC.

The chain uses TRBV19 and TRBJ2-6; the D call may be TRBD1 or TRBD2 (5 bases each). V lost 5 bases and J lost 4, with 21 bases in between. Germline values: CDR1 LNHDA, CDR2 SQIVND (reference sequence). The CDR3 spans 18 residues. The CDR3 protein is CASSWGTRGAQGANVLTF. The CDR3 nucleotides read TGTGCCAGTAGTTGGGGAACTCGAGGGGCGCAAGGGGCCAACGTCCTGACTTTC. Complete variable domain (other parts from reference TRBV19 and TRBJ2-6): DGGITQSPKYLFRKEGQNVTLSCEQNLNHDAMYWYRQDPGQGLRLIYYSQIVNDFQKGDIAEGYSVSREKKESFPLTVTSAQKNPTAFYLCASSWGTRGAQGANVLTFGAGSRLTVL.

In this sample, this clone turned up once. The chain employs TRBV21-1 and TRBJ1-1; the DNA was not compared with TRBD1, the D call given in the table. TRBV21-1 is designated a pseudogene. CDR3 length: 18 residues. The CDR3 loop is CASSIFRQEDRLNTEAFF. CDR3 coding DNA: TGTGCCAGCAGCATATTTCGACAGGAGGACCGATTGAACACTGAAGCTTTCTTT.

The CDR3 sequence is CASSEEGGLTGEAFF. CDR3 sequence (DNA): TGTGCCAGCAGTGAAGAGGGCGGGTTGACAGGAGAAGCTTTCTTT. V gene TRBV2 combines with J gene TRBJ1-1, with D tentatively TRBD1 (6 bases). Per the germline V gene, CDR1 is SNHLY and CDR2 is FYNNEI. The CDR3 is 15 amino acids. Trimming removed 1 base from V and 8 bases from J, with 17 bases in between.

This clone was counted only a few times. V and J are TRBV6-4 and TRBJ1-1; 7 bases agree with TRBD1. Germline trimming cut 3 bases from V and 4 bases from J; bases unmatched to any gene: 2. CDR1 is MRHNA, CDR2 SNTAGT, per germline. The CDR3 runs to 13 residues. The CDR3 loop is CASSEGTATEAFF. DNA for the CDR3: TGTGCCAGCAGTGAGGGGACAGCCACTGAAGCTTTCTTT.